This T cell receptor beta chain was identified during a study of chemoradiotherapy in HPV16-positive cancers. The study, taken as a whole, reports: For HPV16-positive patients, expanding HPV-responsive T cells associated with longer recurrence-free survival.

Trimming took 10 bases from V and 5 from J, leaving 18 bases between them. Germline values: CDR1 MDHEN, CDR2 SYDVKM. This CDR3 is built from 14 residues. With respect to this clone: The target antigen is unknown.

The table came from immunoSEQ multiplex PCR; TCRdb's copy has only in-frame clones and leaves some out. The sample yields roughly 7,900 clones, around 80% seen once. The TCR originated in a human donor with HPV-associated anogenital cancer. The sample was collected from a patient who underwent chemoradiotherapy. This chain connects TRBV28 to TRBJ2-1; D possibly corresponds to TRBD2 (6 bases). For the CDR3, the DNA is TGTGCCACCTTGGGGATGGGGGGTCACAATGAGCAGTTCTTC. Translating it yields CATLGMGGHNEQFF.